These T cell receptor beta chains were read from a single sample in a study of STAT3 mutations in large granular lymphocyte leukemia. Clones were sequenced by immunoSEQ multiplex PCR, and TCRdb holds only the in-frame ones, with some missing. This repertoire shows fewer than 20,000 clones, roughly 81% found once; its top ten account for approximately 8.1%. Sequencing input: peripheral blood mononuclear cells. Receptors originate from a man in his fifties or sixties with T-cell large granular lymphocyte leukemia. Some clones in this sample may be carry-over from other donors' samples. CDR3s include the opening cysteine and the closing phenylalanine or tryptophan. The D gene is left open where the match is weak. Clone size is not always given. Where it is, it says once, few, many or a class for expanded clones.

V gene	J gene	D gene	CDR3 length	clone size	CDR3 DNA	CDR3 protein
TRBV5-1	TRBJ1-2	TRBD1	17	.	TGCGCCAGCAGCACGGGGACAGGGCTGCGGAGCTTCTATGGCTACACCTTC	CASSTGTGLRSFYGYTF
TRBV6-1	TRBJ1-6	.	13	.	TGTGCCAGCAGTGAATCAGGGCGTTCACCCCTCCACTTT	CASSESGRSPLHF
TRBV4-2	TRBJ2-5	TRBD2	16	.	TGTGCCAGCAGCCAAACTAGCGGGGGGTCCGGGGAGACCCAGTACTTC	CASSQTSGGSGETQYF
TRBV28	TRBJ1-5	TRBD1	13	.	TGTGCCAGCAGAATGACAGGGACTCAGCCCCAGCATTTT	CASRMTGTQPQHF
TRBV6-1	TRBJ2-5	TRBD2	12	once	TGTGCCAGCAGGCGGGGGCAAGAGACCCAGTACTTC	CASRRGQETQYF
TRBV11-3	TRBJ2-7	.	12	.	TGTGCCAGCAGCTTAGATGGAGGGGAGCAGTACTTC	CASSLDGGEQYF
TRBV4-3	TRBJ1-4	.	13	.	TGCGCCAGCAGCCAAGATAGGCCGGAAAAACTGTTTTTT	CASSQDRPEKLFF
TRBV5-1	TRBJ1-5	TRBD1	15	.	TGCGCCAGCAGCACGGGACAGGGGGACAATCAGCCCCAGCATTTT	CASSTGQGDNQPQHF
TRBV5-4	TRBJ1-1	.	13	.	TGTGCCAGCAGCTCGACTCGGGACACTGAAGCTTTCTTT	CASSSTRDTEAFF
TRBV14	TRBJ2-1	.	11	.	TGTGCCAGCAGCCGATACAATGAGCAGTTCTTC	CASSRYNEQFF
TRBV29-1	TRBJ2-3	.	15	.	TGCAGCGTTTCGCCCGGCGGGACAAGCACAGATACGCAGTATTTT	CSVSPGGTSTDTQYF
TRBV28	TRBJ1-2	TRBD1	14	.	TGTGCCTCATCGACAGGGGCTTACAACTATGGCTACACCTTC	CASSTGAYNYGYTF
TRBV4-1	TRBJ2-4	TRBD2	18	.	TGCGCCAGCAGCCAAGATCGGGGGGGCTCACTAGCCAAAAACATTCAGTACTTC	CASSQDRGGSLAKNIQYF
TRBV29-1	TRBJ2-5	.	14	.	TGCAGCGGCGGTCGGGGGTCAGGACAAGAGACCCAGTACTTC	CSGGRGSGQETQYF
TRBV10-3	TRBJ2-3	TRBD2	11	.	TGTGCCATCAGTGAAGCGGGGCCTCAGTATTTT	CAISEAGPQYF
TRBV29-1	TRBJ1-3	.	12	.	TGCAGCGTTAGGGGAGTTGGAAACACCATATATTTT	CSVRGVGNTIYF
TRBV7-7	TRBJ2-5	TRBD2	16	.	TGTGCCAGCAGCTTATTGCTAGCGGGGATCCAAGAGACCCAGTACTTC	CASSLLLAGIQETQYF
TRBV28	TRBJ2-1	TRBD2	16	.	TGTGCCAGCACCCAAACCGGGACTAAACCTTACAATGAGCAGTTCTTC	CASTQTGTKPYNEQFF
TRBV25-1	TRBJ1-1	.	15	few	TGTGCCAGCAGTGAATATGAAGGACAAAAGAATGAAGCTTTCTTT	CASSEYEGQKNEAFF
TRBV7-9	TRBJ2-5	.	15	.	TGTGCCAGCAGCGCCCATAACGGGGGGCAACAGACCCAGTACTTC	CASSAHNGGQQTQYF
TRBV19	TRBJ1-5	.	17	.	TGTGCCAGTAGTACCACGTGGGGGGGCGTAGGCAATCAGCCCCAGCATTTT	CASSTTWGGVGNQPQHF
TRBV29-1	TRBJ2-1	TRBD2	14	.	TGCAGCGTTGAACTAGCGGAGAACTACAATGAGCAGTTCTTC	CSVELAENYNEQFF
TRBV5-6	TRBJ1-4	.	12	.	TGTGCCAGCAGTCGGGGGAATGAAAAACTGTTTTTT	CASSRGNEKLFF
TRBV2	TRBJ1-2	.	14	few	TGTGCCAGCAGTGTAGGGGAGACCTGGGCTGGCTACACCTTC	CASSVGETWAGYTF
TRBV7-9	TRBJ1-2	.	13	few	TGTGCCAGCAGCTTTAACAGGAACTATGGCTACACCTTC	CASSFNRNYGYTF
TRBV18	TRBJ1-3	.	16	.	TGTGCCAGCTCGCCCGGACAACAGGGTCAGGCAAACACCATATATTTT	CASSPGQQGQANTIYF
TRBV6-6	TRBJ2-5	.	14	.	TGTGCCAGCACCCCCGTTGGGGCCCAAGAGACCCAGTACTTC	CASTPVGAQETQYF
TRBV19	TRBJ1-4	TRBD1	16	.	TGTGCCAGTGGCGTTCGTACCGGGACAGGGGATGAAAAACTGTTTTTT	CASGVRTGTGDEKLFF
TRBV29-1	TRBJ2-7	TRBD1	13	.	TGCAGCGCCAGCGGGACAGGGGGCTACGAGCAGTACTTC	CSASGTGGYEQYF
TRBV7-2	TRBJ2-3	TRBD2	15	.	TGTGCCAGCAGCCCCCCCCTGGGCCGGGGGGAGACGCAGTATTTT	CASSPPLGRGETQYF
TRBV4-1	TRBJ1-6	.	16	.	TGCGCCAGCAGCCAAGAGGGGAGCTCCTATAATTCACCCCTCCACTTT	CASSQEGSSYNSPLHF
TRBV27	TRBJ1-2	.	13	.	TGTGCCAGCAGTCCAGGGGCTAACTATGGCTACACCTTC	CASSPGANYGYTF
TRBV5-1	TRBJ2-1	TRBD2	16	.	TGCGCCAGCAGCTTGGACGGGACTAGCGGCTACAATGAGCAGTTCTTC	CASSLDGTSGYNEQFF
TRBV4-1	TRBJ1-4	.	16	.	TGCGCCAGCAGCCAAGGGGATCGGGGGCGCAATGAAAAACTGTTTTTT	CASSQGDRGRNEKLFF